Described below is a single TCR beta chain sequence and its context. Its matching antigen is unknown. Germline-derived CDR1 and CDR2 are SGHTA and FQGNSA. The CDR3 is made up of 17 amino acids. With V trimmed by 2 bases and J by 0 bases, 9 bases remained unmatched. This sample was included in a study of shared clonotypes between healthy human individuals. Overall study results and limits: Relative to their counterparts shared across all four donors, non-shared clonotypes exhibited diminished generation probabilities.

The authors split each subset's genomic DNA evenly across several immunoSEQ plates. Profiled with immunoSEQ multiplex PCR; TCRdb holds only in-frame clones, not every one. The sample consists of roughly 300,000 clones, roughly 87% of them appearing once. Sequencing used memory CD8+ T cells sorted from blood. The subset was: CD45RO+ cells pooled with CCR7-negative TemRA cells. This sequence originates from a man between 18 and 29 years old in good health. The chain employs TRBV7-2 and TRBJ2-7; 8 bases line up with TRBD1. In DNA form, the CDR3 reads TGTGCCAGCAGCTTAAAGAAGGTCGGGACAGGCTCCTACGAGCAGTACTTC. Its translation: CASSLKKVGTGSYEQYF.